The T cell receptor beta chain under discussion was sequenced for a study of OX40 agonist ivuxolimab in advanced cancers. The CDR3 is 15 amino acids. In germline, CDR1 is SGHVS, CDR2 FQNEAQ. Deletions cut 6 bases from V and 5 bases from J, with 17 bases between. Enrollment shut out patients with autoimmune disease history or systemic immunosuppression. Measured with immunoSEQ multiplex PCR; TCRdb has only the in-frame clones, and not every one. Here the sample spans some 87,000 clones, roughly 94% being singletons. The sequences come from CD4+ or CD8+ T cells sorted from blood, collected in a trial of the OX40 agonist ivuxolimab. This sequence originates from an adult with an advanced solid tumor such as melanoma, head and neck, liver or kidney cancer. This chain connects TRBV7-8 to TRBJ2-1; D is perhaps TRBD2 (6 bases). The CDR3 DNA follows: TGTGCCAGCAGAGAGAGGAGGGGCGAGAACAATGAGCAGTTCTTC. Amino acid sequence: CASRERRGENNEQFF.